This T cell receptor (beta chain) was documented in a study of cytomegalovirus exposure and HLA in healthy donors. 13 Jbeta primers and 60 Vbeta primers were used for the PCR. Profiled with immunoSEQ multiplex PCR; TCRdb holds only in-frame clones, not every one. The data show about 75,000 clones, 84% seen once. Concerning this clone itself: Its antigen remains unidentified.

Whole-study findings and limits: In an earlier analysis, most TCR beta V segments were productive about 87% or about 30% of the time. Association of a missense DCLRE1C variant with TCR beta V- and J-gene trimming was reported in a later analysis. An apparent linkage of common viral pathogens to several of the most significant clusters emerged in a later analysis.

The CDR3 contains 13 residues. The J segment lost 6 bases and the V segment lost 6 bases, leaving 6 bases of the junction unmatched. CDR1 is LNHDA, CDR2 SQIVND, per germline (reference sequence). This TCR derives from a man aged 70-80 years in good health and CMV-seropositive. Sequenced material: PBMCs. The V and J genes are TRBV19 and TRBJ2-7; the match to TRBD1 covers 9 bases. CDR3 nucleotides: TGTGCCAGTAGCACCGGGACAGGGCGCGAGCAGTACTTC. Protein product: CASSTGTGREQYF.